This T cell receptor (beta chain) was profiled in a study of shared clonotypes between healthy human individuals. The overall study: CD4 naive and CD4 memory each took three plates per donor, while CD8 naive took two and CD8 memory one.

The germline V gene encodes CDR1 SNHLY and CDR2 FYNNEI. V was trimmed by 8 bases and J by 2 bases, leaving 15 bases between them. The CDR3 has 14 residues. As to this clone: The antigen is not known.

From CD4+ cells came CD45RA+ naive and CD45RA-negative memory subsets. Broader study findings: Estimated richness was generally greater in naive than memory subsets.

Sequencing was performed with immunoSEQ multiplex PCR; in TCRdb, only in-frame clones are kept and a portion is missing. The sample has about 1 million clones, 60% to 80% seen once. This receptor was obtained from a man younger than 35 in good health. Source material: memory CD4+ T cells sorted from blood. This sample's subset: CD45RA-negative fraction. The chain carries TRBV2 and TRBJ2-5; D unresolved. The CDR3 coding sequence is TGTGCCAGCGCGAAGGAGTTCAATCAAGAGACCCAGTACTTC. This encodes CASAKEFNQETQYF.